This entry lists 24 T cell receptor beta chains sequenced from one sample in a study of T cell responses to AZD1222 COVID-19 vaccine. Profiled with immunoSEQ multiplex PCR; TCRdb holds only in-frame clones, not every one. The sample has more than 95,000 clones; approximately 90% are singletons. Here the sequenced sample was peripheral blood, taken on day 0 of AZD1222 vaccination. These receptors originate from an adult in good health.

The CDR3 DNA is TGTGCCAGCTCACCACCGAACTCAGACAATCGACAGTACTTC. It is translated as CASSPPNSDNRQYF. The gene calls are TRBV18 and TRBJ2-7; D unclear. Germline V CDR1 and CDR2: KGHSH, LQKENI. Trimming stripped 0 bases from V and 10 bases from J, with 16 bases between. This CDR3 spans 14 amino acids.

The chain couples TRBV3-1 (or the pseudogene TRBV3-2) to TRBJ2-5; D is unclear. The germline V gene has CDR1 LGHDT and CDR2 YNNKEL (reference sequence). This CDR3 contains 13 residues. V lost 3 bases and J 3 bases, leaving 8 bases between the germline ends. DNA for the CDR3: TGTGCCAGCAGCCAGGGAAAAGAAGAGACCCAGTACTTC. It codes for CASSQGKEETQYF.

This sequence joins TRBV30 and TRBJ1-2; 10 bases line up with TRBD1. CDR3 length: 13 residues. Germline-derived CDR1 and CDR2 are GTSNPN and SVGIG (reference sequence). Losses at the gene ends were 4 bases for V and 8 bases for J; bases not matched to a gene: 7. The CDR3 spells CAWTRQGAVGYTF. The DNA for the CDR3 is TGTGCCTGGACCAGACAGGGGGCTGTGGGCTACACCTTC.

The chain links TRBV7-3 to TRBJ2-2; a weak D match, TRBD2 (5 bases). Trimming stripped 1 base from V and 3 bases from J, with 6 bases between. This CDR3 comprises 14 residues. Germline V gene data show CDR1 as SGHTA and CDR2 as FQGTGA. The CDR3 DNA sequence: TGTGCCAGCAGCTTAATAGCGTACACCGGGGAGCTGTTTTTT. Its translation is CASSLIAYTGELFF.

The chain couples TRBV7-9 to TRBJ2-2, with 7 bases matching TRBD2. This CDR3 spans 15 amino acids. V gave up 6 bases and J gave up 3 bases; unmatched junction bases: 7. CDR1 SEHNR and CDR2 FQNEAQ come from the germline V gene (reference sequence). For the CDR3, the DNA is TGTGCCAGCAGAAATGGGAGGGTGCACACCGGGGAGCTGTTTTTT. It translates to CASRNGRVHTGELFF.

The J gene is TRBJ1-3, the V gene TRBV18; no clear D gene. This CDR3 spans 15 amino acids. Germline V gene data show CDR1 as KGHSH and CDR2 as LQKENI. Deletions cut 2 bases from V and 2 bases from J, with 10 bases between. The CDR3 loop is CASSPKDGTGNTIYF. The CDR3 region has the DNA TGTGCCAGCTCACCAAAGGACGGCACTGGAAACACCATATATTTT.

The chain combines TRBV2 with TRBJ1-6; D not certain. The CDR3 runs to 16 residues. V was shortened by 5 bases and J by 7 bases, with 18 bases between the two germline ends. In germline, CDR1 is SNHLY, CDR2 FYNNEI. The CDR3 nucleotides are TGTGCCAGCAGTACCCCCCAAGACCCAATCAATTCACCCCTCCACTTT. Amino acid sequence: CASSTPQDPINSPLHF.

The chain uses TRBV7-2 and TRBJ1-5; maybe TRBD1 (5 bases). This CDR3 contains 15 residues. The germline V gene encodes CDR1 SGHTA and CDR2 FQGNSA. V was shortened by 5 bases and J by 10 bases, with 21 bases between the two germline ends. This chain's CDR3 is CASSPDPGLPLPQHF. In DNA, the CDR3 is TGTGCCAGCAGCCCAGATCCGGGGCTCCCTTTACCCCAGCATTTT.

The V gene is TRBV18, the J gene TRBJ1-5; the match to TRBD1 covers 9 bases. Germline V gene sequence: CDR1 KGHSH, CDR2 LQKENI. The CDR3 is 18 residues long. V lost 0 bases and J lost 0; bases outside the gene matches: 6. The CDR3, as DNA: TGTGCCAGCTCACCACCGGGACAGGGAATTTATAGCAATCAGCCCCAGCATTTT. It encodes CASSPPGQGIYSNQPQHF.

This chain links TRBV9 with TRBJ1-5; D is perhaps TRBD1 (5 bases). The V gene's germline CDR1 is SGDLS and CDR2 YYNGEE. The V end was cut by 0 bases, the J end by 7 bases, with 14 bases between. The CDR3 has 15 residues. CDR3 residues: CASSVDGVGGQPQHF. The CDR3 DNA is TGTGCCAGCAGCGTAGACGGGGTGGGGGGACAGCCCCAGCATTTT.

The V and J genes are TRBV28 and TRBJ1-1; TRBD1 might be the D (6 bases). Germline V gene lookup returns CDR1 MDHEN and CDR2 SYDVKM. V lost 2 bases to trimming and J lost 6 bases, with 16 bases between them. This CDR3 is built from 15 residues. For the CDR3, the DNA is TGTGCCAGCAGTTTAGCGATCACAGGGATCGCTGAAGCTTTCTTT. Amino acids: CASSLAITGIAEAFF.

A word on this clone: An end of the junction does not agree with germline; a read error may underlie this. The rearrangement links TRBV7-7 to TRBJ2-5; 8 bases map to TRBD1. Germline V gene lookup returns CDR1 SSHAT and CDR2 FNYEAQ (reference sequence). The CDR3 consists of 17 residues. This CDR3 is CASSLLRYRGNQETQYF. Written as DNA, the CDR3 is TGTGCTAGCAGCCTTCTAAGGTACAGGGGGAACCAAGAGACCCAGTACTTC.

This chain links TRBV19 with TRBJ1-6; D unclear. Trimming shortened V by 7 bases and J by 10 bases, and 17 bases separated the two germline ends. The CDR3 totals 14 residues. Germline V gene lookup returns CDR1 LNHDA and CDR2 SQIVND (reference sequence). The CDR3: CASTLLGGGSPLHF. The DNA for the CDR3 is TGTGCCAGTACCCTCTTAGGTGGCGGGTCACCCCTCCACTTT.

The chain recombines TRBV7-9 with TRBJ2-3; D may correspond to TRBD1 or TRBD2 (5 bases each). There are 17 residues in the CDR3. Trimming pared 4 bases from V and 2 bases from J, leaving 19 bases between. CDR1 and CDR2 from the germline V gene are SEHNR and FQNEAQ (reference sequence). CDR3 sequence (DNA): TGTGCCAGCAGCTCTACCGGGACGACGTCTTACACAGATACGCAGTATTTT. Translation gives CASSSTGTTSYTDTQYF. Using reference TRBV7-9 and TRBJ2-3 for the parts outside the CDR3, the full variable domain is DTGVSQNPRHKITKRGQNVTFRCDPISEHNRLYWYRQTLGQGPEFLTYFQNEAQLEKSRLLSDRFSAERPKGSFSTLEIQRTEQGDSAMYLCASSSTGTTSYTDTQYFGPGTRLTVL.

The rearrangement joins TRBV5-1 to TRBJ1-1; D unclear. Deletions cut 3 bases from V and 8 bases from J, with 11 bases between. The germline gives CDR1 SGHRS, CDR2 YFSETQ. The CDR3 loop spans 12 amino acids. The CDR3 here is CASSSPPGEAFF. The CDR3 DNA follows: TGCGCCAGCAGCTCCCCCCCCGGCGAAGCTTTCTTT.

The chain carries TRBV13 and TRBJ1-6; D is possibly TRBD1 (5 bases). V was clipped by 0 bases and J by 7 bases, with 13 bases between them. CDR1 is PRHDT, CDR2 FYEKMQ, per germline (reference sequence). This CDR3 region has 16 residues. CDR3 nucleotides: TGTGCCAGCAGCTTAGGCCAGGGAATGGGAAATTCACCCCTCCACTTT. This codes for CASSLGQGMGNSPLHF.

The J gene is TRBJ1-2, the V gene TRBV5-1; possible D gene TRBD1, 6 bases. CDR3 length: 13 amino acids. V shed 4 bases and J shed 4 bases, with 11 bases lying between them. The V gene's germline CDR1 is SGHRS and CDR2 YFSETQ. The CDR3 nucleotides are TGCGCCAGCAGCCACGGACAGTTCTATGGCTACACCTTC. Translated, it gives CASSHGQFYGYTF.

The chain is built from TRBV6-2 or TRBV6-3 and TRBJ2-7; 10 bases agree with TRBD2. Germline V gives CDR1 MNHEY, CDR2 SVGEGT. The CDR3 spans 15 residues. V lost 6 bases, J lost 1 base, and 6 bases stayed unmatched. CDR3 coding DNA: TGTGCCAGCAGGCCTCTAGCGGGAGCATCCTACGAGCAGTACTTC. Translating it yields CASRPLAGASYEQYF.

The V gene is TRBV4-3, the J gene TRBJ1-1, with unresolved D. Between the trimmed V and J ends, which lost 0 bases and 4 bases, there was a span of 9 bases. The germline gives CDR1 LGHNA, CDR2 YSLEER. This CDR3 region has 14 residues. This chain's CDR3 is CASSQDLWGTEAFF. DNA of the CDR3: TGCGCCAGCAGCCAAGACTTGTGGGGCACTGAAGCTTTCTTT.

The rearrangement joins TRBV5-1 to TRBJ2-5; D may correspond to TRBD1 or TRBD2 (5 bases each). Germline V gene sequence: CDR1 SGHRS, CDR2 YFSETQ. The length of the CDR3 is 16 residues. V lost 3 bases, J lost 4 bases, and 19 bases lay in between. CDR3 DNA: TGCGCCAGCAGCTATTTACTGGGGGAGAAGGGAGAGACCCAGTACTTC. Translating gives CASSYLLGEKGETQYF.

The CDR3 reads CASSAPGTRSPLHF. The CDR3 DNA reads TGTGCCAGCAGCGCGCCGGGAACCCGGTCACCCCTCCACTTT. The V call is TRBV5-4, the J call TRBJ1-6; D not certain. The CDR3 has 14 residues. The germline V and J ends were trimmed by 4 bases and 10 bases, with 15 bases remaining between them. Per the germline V gene, CDR1 is SGHNT and CDR2 is YYREEE (reference sequence). The variable domain in full, completed from reference TRBV5-4 and TRBJ1-6, reads ETGVTQSPTHLIKTRGQQVTLRCSSQSGHNTVSWYQQALGQGPQFIFQYYREEENGRGNFPPRFSGLQFPNYSSELNVNALELDDSALYLCASSAPGTRSPLHFGNGTRLTVT.

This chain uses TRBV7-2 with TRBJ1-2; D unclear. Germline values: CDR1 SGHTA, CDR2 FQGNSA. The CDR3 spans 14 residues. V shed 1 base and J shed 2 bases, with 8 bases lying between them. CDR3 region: CASSLGTENYGYTF. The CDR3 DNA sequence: TGTGCCAGCAGCTTAGGAACGGAAAACTATGGCTACACCTTC.

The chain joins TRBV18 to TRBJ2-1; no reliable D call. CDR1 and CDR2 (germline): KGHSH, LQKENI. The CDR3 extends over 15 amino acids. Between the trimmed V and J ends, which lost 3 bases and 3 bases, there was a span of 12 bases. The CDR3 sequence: CASSPDLGNYNEQFF. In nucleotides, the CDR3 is TGTGCCAGCTCACCGGACCTCGGAAACTACAATGAGCAGTTCTTC.

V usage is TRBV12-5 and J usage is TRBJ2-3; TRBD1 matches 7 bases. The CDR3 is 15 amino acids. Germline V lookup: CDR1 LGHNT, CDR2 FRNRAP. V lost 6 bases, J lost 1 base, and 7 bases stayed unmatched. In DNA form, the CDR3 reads TGTGCTAGTGGATCAACAGGGGAACGCACAGATACGCAGTATTTT. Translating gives CASGSTGERTDTQYF. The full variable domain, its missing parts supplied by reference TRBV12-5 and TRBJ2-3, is DARVTQTPRHKVTEMGQEVTMRCQPILGHNTVFWYRQTMMQGLELLAYFRNRAPLDDSGMPKDRFSAEMPDATLATLKIQPSEPRDSAVYFCASGSTGERTDTQYFGPGTRLTVL.